A selection of T cell receptor beta chains follows, all from one sample in a study of cytomegalovirus exposure and HLA in healthy donors. The assay was immunoSEQ multiplex PCR, and TCRdb's table has in-frame clones only and misses some. The sample lists over 200,000 clones, 80% to 90% occurring once. The sequenced sample consisted of PBMCs. The receptors were gathered from a woman aged 18 to 35 in good health and CMV-seronegative. Each CDR3 is given with its conserved first and last residue. The D gene is left open where the match is weak. Clone sizes are given selectively: once, few, many, or a class where the clone is expanded.

>TRBV19|TRBJ1-6|.|.
TGTGCCAGTAGTTCATTGTCGGGGGAAAATTCACCCCTCCACTTT
CASSSLSGENSPLHF
>TRBV4-1|TRBJ2-1|TRBD1|.
TGCGCCAGCAGCGCCGGGACAGGGTCGTTTGAGCAGTTCTTC
CASSAGTGSFEQFF
>TRBV5-5|TRBJ2-7|.|once
TGTGCCAGCAGCTTGATCCAGCGGTACGAGCAGTACTTC
CASSLIQRYEQYF
>TRBV6-5|TRBJ1-1|.|.
TGTGCCAGCAGTTACTCTCGACATGAAGCTTTCTTT
CASSYSRHEAFF
>TRBV28|TRBJ2-7|TRBD2|.
TGTGCCAGCAGCCCCGGGACTAGCGGGTCTCTAACCTACGAGCAGTACTTC
CASSPGTSGSLTYEQYF
>TRBV9|TRBJ2-5|TRBD2|.
TGTGCCAGCAGCCCCACTAGCGGGCGAGCTCAAGAGACCCAGTACTTC
CASSPTSGRAQETQYF
>TRBV4-1|TRBJ2-2|TRBD2|.
TGCGCCAGCAGCCAAGCCGCGCTAGCGGGGTCGTGGGGGGAGCTGTTTTTT
CASSQAALAGSWGELFF
>TRBV6-6|TRBJ2-1|TRBD1|few
TGTGCCAGCAGTGGGGGGACAGGGGGCAATGAGCAGTTCTTC
CASSGGTGGNEQFF
>TRBV6-5|TRBJ1-1|.|once
TGTGCCAGCGGCTACAGGGAGGGCACTGAAGCTTTCTTT
CASGYREGTEAFF
>TRBV27|TRBJ1-5|.|.
TGTGCCAGGCTCCCCGCAGGGCAATTAAATCAGCCCCAGCATTTT
CARLPAGQLNQPQHF
>TRBV5-4|TRBJ2-7|.|.
TGTGCCAGCAGCTCGTATTCTCCCTACGAGCAGTACTTC
CASSSYSPYEQYF
>TRBV5-1|TRBJ1-3|.|.
TGCGCCAGCAGCTTGACGACAGCCTCTGGAAACACCATATATTTT
CASSLTTASGNTIYF
>TRBV9|TRBJ2-2|.|.
TGTGCCAGCAGCGTAGCTCCGGCGAACACCGGGGAGCTGTTTTTT
CASSVAPANTGELFF
>TRBV18|TRBJ2-7|TRBD2|.
TGTGCCAGCTCTGGCCGGACTAGCGTAACCTACGAGCAGTACTTC
CASSGRTSVTYEQYF
>TRBV5-6|TRBJ2-1|TRBD2|few
TGTGCCAGCAGCAGCGGGGCACATGAGCAGTTCTTC
CASSSGAHEQFF
>TRBV12-5|TRBJ2-5|.|.
TGTGCTAGTGGGCGGAGTGGGGGGGAGACCCAGTACTTC
CASGRSGGETQYF
>TRBV18|TRBJ2-1|.|.
TGTGCCAGCTCACCTGTCCGTGTCCATGAGCAGTTCTTC
CASSPVRVHEQFF
>TRBV25-1|TRBJ1-4|.|.
TGTGCCAGCAGTGACCCCGCAGGGCCCACTAATGAAAAACTGTTTTTT
CASSDPAGPTNEKLFF